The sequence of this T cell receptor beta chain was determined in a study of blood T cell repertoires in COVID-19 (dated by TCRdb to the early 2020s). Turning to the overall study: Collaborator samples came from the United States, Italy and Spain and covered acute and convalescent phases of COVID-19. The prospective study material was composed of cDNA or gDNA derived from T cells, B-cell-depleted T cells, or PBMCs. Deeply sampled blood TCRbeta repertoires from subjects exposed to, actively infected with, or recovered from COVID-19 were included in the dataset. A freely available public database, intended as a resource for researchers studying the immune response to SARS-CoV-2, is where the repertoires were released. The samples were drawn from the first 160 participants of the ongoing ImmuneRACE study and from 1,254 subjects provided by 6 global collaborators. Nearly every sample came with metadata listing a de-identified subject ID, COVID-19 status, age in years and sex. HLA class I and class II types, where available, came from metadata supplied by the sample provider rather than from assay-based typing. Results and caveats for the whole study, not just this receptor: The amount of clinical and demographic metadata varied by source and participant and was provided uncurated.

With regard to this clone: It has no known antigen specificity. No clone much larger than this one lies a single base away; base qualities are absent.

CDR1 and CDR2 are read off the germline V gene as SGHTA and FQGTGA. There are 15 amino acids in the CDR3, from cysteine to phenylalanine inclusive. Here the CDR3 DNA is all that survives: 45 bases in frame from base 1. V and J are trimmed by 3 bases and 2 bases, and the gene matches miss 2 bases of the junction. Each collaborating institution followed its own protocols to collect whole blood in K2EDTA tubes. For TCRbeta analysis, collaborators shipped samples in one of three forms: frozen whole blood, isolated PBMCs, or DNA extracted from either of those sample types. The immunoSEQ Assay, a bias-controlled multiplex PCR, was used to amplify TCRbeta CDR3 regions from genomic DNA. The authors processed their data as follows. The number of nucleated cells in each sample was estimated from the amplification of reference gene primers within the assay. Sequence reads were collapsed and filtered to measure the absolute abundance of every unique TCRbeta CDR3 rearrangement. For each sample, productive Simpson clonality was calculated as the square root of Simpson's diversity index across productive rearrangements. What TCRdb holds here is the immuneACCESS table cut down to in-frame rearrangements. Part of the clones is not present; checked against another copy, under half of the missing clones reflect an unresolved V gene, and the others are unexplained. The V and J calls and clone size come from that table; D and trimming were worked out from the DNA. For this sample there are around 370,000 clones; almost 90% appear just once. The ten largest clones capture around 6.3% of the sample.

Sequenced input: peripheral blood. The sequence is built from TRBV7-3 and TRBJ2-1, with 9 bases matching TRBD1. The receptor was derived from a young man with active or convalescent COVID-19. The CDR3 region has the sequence CASSLGQGTYNEQFF. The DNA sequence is TGTGCCAGCAGCTTGGGACAGGGCACCTACAATGAGCAGTTCTTC. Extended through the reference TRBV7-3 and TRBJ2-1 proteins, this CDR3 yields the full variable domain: GAGVSQTPSNKVTEKGKYVELRCDPISGHTALYWYRQSLGQGPEFLIYFQGTGAADDSGLPNDRFFAVRPEGSVSTLKIQRTERGDSAVYLCASSLGQGTYNEQFFGPGTRLTVL.